The T cell receptor (beta chain) under discussion was sequenced for a study of cytomegalovirus exposure and HLA in healthy donors. CDR3 length: 13 amino acids. Trimming removed 3 bases at V and 7 bases at J, with 12 bases between. Germline CDR1 and CDR2: MNHEY and SMNVEV (reference sequence). The PCR used 60 Vbeta and 13 Jbeta primers. Measured with immunoSEQ multiplex PCR; TCRdb has only the in-frame clones, and not every one. There are 90,000 to 130,000 clones in the sample; 82% occur only once, and about a fifth lies in the top ten. The receptor comes from a man aged 30 to 45 in good health and CMV-seropositive. The material sequenced was PBMCs. The chain employs TRBV27 and TRBJ2-5; possibly TRBD2 for D (5 bases). The CDR3 bases are TGTGCCAGCAGTTTTTCTACTAGAGGGACCCAGTACTTC. Protein: CASSFSTRGTQYF.